A single sample is the source of the 26 T cell receptor beta chains below, sequenced in a study of T cells in Graves' hyperthyroidism and ophthalmopathy. RNA transcripts yielded amplified TCR beta CDR3 regions. When the TCR CDR3 underwent first-round RT-PCR, the HTBI primer set was used. TCRdb used MiXCR to reprocess the multiplex PCR reads, holding one entry per CDR3 protein. The repertoire includes roughly 400,000 distinct CDR3 sequences, less than 20% of them detected once, and 28% sits in the top ten. Sequenced material: blood. The receptors stem from a woman aged 18-29 years with Graves' hyperthyroidism that later progressed to Graves' ophthalmopathy.

As for this clonotype: Given a much more abundant clone one base away, this may be a read error. The chain uses TRBV11-3 and TRBJ2-5; D is perhaps TRBD2 (6 bases). The V and J ends lost 4 bases and 4 bases respectively, with 16 bases between them. Germline values: CDR1 SGHNT, CDR2 YENEEA. The CDR3 covers 15 residues. CDR3 coding DNA: TGTGCCAGCAGCTACTCCGAGACTAGTCTAGAGACCCAGTACTTC. It yields the protein CASSYSETSLETQYF.

This clonotype was observed at least ten times. This rearrangement joins TRBV12-3 or TRBV12-4 to TRBJ2-7, with 7 bases matching TRBD2. V lost 3 bases and J lost 2; bases outside the gene matches: 1. The CDR3 is 13 residues long. Here the CDR3 reads CASSFRGAYEQYF. As DNA, the CDR3 is TGTGCCAGCAGTTTTCGGGGGGCCTACGAGCAGTACTTC.

J is TRBJ1-5 and V is TRBV20-1, with 11 positions matching TRBD1. Germline CDR1 DFQATT, CDR2 SNEGSKA (reference sequence). The CDR3 loop spans 16 amino acids. The V gene end was trimmed by 2 bases and the J gene end by 7 bases; junction bases not matched to a gene: 10. CDR3 amino acids: CSARKGQGVLGQPQHF. The CDR3 DNA reads as TGCAGTGCTAGAAAGGGACAGGGGGTTTTGGGGCAGCCCCAGCATTTT.

This sequence joins TRBV19 and TRBJ1-2; D possibly corresponds to TRBD1 (5 bases). V lost 5 bases and J lost 6, with 16 bases in between. Per the germline V gene, CDR1 is LNHDA and CDR2 is SQIVND (reference sequence). The CDR3 spans 14 residues. The CDR3 coding sequence is TGTGCCAGTAGTCTATCCGGTGGGGCGGATGGCTACACCTTC. Protein sequence: CASSLSGGADGYTF.

This clonotype was counted ten times or more. The rearrangement joins TRBV7-9 to TRBJ1-1, with D tentatively TRBD1 (5 bases). Germline CDR1 is SEHNR and CDR2 is FQNEAQ (reference sequence). The length of the CDR3 is 15 residues. V gave up 1 base and J gave up 1 base, with 10 bases separating them. CDR3: CASSLVMGGNTEAFF. DNA for the CDR3: TGTGCCAGCAGCTTAGTGATGGGGGGGAACACTGAAGCTTTCTTT.

A word on this clonotype: A read error is possible here, since a much larger clone lies one base away. In this CDR3 the conserved last residue, phenylalanine or tryptophan, is missing, so a read error is likely. V usage is TRBV20-1 and J usage is TRBJ1-1, with D unclear. CDR3 length: 13 residues. Germline CDR1 reads DFQATT; CDR2 reads SNEGSKA (reference sequence). Trimming stripped 0 bases from V and 1 base from J, with 6 bases between. CDR3: CSARESGNTEAFL. CDR3 nucleotide sequence: TGCAGTGCTAGAGAGTCGGGGAACACTGAAGCTTTCCTT.

There are many counts of this clonotype. DNA of the CDR3: TGTGCCAGCAGTTCCCCCAGGGGCTACACCTTC. Its protein is CASSSPRGYTF. This rearrangement joins TRBV28 to TRBJ1-2; D is ambiguous. CDR1 is MDHEN, CDR2 SYDVKM, per germline. Trimming took off 4 bases at V and 8 bases at J, with 8 bases between the two ends. The CDR3 is made up of 11 amino acids.

This clonotype was found many times. The V and J genes are TRBV10-3 and TRBJ2-7, with a weak D call TRBD2 (6 bases). Looked up from germline, CDR1 is ENHRY and CDR2 is SYGVKD. V lost 7 bases, J lost 4 bases, and 32 bases lay in between. The CDR3 is 19 amino acids. The CDR3 bases are TGTGCCATCAAATCCGGGGACGGGGCTAGCGTGTTGACGGTATACGAGCAGTACTTC. Protein: CAIKSGDGASVLTVYEQYF.

J is TRBJ2-7 and V is TRBV19, with D perhaps matching TRBD1 (5 bases). Trimming removed 5 bases at V and 2 bases at J, with 19 bases between. The CDR3 has 16 residues. CDR1 LNHDA and CDR2 SQIVND come from the germline V gene (reference sequence). CDR3 coding DNA: TGTGCCAGTAGTCCTAAGGGCCCCTGGGGCGCCTACGAGCAGTACTTC. It encodes CASSPKGPWGAYEQYF.

Remarks on this clonotype: This sequence may be a read error, since a much larger clone differs from it by one base. The chain couples TRBV5-1 to TRBJ2-7, with D unresolved. The CDR3 length is 15 residues. In germline, CDR1 is SGHRS, CDR2 YFSETQ. Here the CDR3 reads CASSLSTTGTYGQYF. The CDR3 region has the DNA TGCGCCAGCAGCTTATCAACCACCGGAACCTACGGGCAGTACTTC.

This clonotype was observed a handful of times. The chain couples TRBV27 to TRBJ2-1; possibly TRBD1 for D (6 bases). The CDR3 is made up of 17 amino acids. Germline values: CDR1 MNHEY, CDR2 SMNVEV (reference sequence). V was shortened by 5 bases and J by 5 bases, with 22 bases between the two germline ends. The CDR3 region is CASSPQSVAGAHNEQFF. The DNA of the CDR3 is TGTGCCAGCAGTCCCCAATCAGTGGCAGGGGCACACAATGAGCAGTTCTTC.

This clonotype came up many times. This chain uses TRBV20-1 with TRBJ2-7, with TRBD2 matching over 10 bases. Germline loops: CDR1 DFQATT, CDR2 SNEGSKA (reference sequence). With 3 bases clipped from V and 3 bases from J, the junction kept 5 bases outside the gene matches. The CDR3 is 14 amino acids. DNA for the CDR3: TGCAGTGCTAGTAAACGACTAGCGGGCTACGAGCAGTACTTC. This translates into CSASKRLAGYEQYF.

The table lists this clonotype with many counts. The chain is built from TRBV18 and TRBJ2-5; D is unresolved. This CDR3 region has 13 residues. Trimming shortened V by 3 bases and J by 4 bases, and 9 bases separated the two germline ends. Germline V gene lookup returns CDR1 KGHSH and CDR2 LQKENI. CDR3 coding DNA: TGTGCCAGCTCACCGAATTGGGGAGAGACCCAGTACTTC. Its protein product is CASSPNWGETQYF.

DNA of the CDR3: TGTGCCAGCAGGGACAGGGGGTTCGAGCAGTACTTC. Protein sequence: CASRDRGFEQYF. The rearrangement uses TRBV6-1 and TRBJ2-7; 10 nucleotides agree with TRBD1. With 6 bases clipped from V and 6 bases from J, the junction kept 2 bases outside the gene matches. The CDR3 consists of 12 residues. CDR1 is MNHNS, CDR2 SASEGT, per germline.

This rearrangement joins TRBV7-9 to TRBJ2-7; D is unclear. Per the germline V gene, CDR1 is SEHNR and CDR2 is FQNEAQ (reference sequence). The CDR3 is 14 amino acids. Trimming cost V 3 bases and J 6 bases, with 15 bases left between them. The CDR3 DNA reads TGTGCCAGCAGCTTGCCCGGGCCCTTCGTCGAGCAGTACTTC. It specifies CASSLPGPFVEQYF.

This clonotype was seen more than once but under ten times. The chain is built from TRBV5-1 and TRBJ2-3; TRBD1 matches at 9 bases. The CDR3 contains 16 residues. Germline loops: CDR1 SGHRS, CDR2 YFSETQ. J lost 7 bases, V lost 6 bases, and 15 bases had no gene match. The CDR3 DNA reads TGCGCCAGCACCTCTTACCGGGACAGGGAGGTTAATACGCAGTATTTT. This encodes CASTSYRDREVNTQYF.

This clonotype was picked up many times. The rearrangement joins TRBV15 to TRBJ2-7; either TRBD1 or TRBD2 may fit D (6 bases each). Trimming removed 8 bases at V and 0 bases at J, with 20 bases between. This CDR3 spans 16 amino acids. Germline CDR1 is LNHNV and CDR2 is YYDKDF (reference sequence). The CDR3 sequence is CATADSGGKSSYEQYF. In DNA form, the CDR3 reads TGTGCCACCGCGGACAGTGGCGGGAAGAGCTCCTACGAGCAGTACTTC.

The chain links TRBV25-1 to TRBJ2-7, with 8 bases fitting TRBD1. The length of the CDR3 is 15 residues. In germline, CDR1 is MGHDK, CDR2 SYGVNS. J lost 7 bases, V lost 6 bases, and 14 bases had no gene match. CDR3 nucleotide sequence: TGTGCCAGCAGGGCGTACAGGGGGACCGTTTTTGAGCAGTACTTC. Its translation: CASRAYRGTVFEQYF.

This clonotype was observed many times. The chain combines TRBV28 with TRBJ2-7, with 7 positions matching TRBD1. The V gene end was trimmed by 6 bases and the J gene end by 4 bases; junction bases not matched to a gene: 9. The germline V gene encodes CDR1 MDHEN and CDR2 SYDVKM. This CDR3 has 14 residues. CDR3 nucleotides: TGTGCCAGCAGCGCCCGGGACAGTTTTTACGAGCAGTACTTC. Translation: CASSARDSFYEQYF.

This sequence joins TRBV7-2 and TRBJ1-4; D ambiguous. CDR1 and CDR2 from the germline V gene are SGHTA and FQGNSA. V was shortened by 1 base and J by 7 bases, with 10 bases between the two germline ends. This CDR3 spans 14 amino acids. The CDR3 sequence is CASSLEVAVEKLFF. For the CDR3, the DNA is TGTGCCAGCAGCTTAGAGGTGGCAGTTGAAAAACTGTTTTTT.

This clonotype was detected only once. The V gene is TRBV28, the J gene TRBJ2-7; 9 bases agree with TRBD1. Per the germline V gene, CDR1 is MDHEN and CDR2 is SYDVKM. With 6 bases clipped from V and 7 bases from J, the junction kept 10 bases outside the gene matches. The CDR3 runs to 14 residues. The CDR3 region has the DNA TGTGCCAGCAGGTCCGGACAGGGGTCGGGAGAGCAGTACTTC. It codes for CASRSGQGSGEQYF.

This clonotype was picked up many times. The chain couples TRBV2 to TRBJ1-2; D perhaps matches TRBD1 (5 bases). Deletions cut 5 bases from V and 7 bases from J, with 14 bases between. Germline V gives CDR1 SNHLY, CDR2 FYNNEI. This CDR3 is 13 amino acids long. The CDR3, as DNA: TGTGCCAGCAGTTTGACAGCATCGGCTGGCTACACCTTC. Residues: CASSLTASAGYTF.

Many counts were recorded for this clonotype. This chain links TRBV20-1 with TRBJ2-3, with a weak D call TRBD2 (6 bases). Germline CDR1 and CDR2: DFQATT and SNEGSKA (reference sequence). The V end lost 5 bases, the J end lost 4 bases, and 22 bases lay between the germline ends. The CDR3 length is 16 residues. The CDR3 DNA reads as TGCAGTGCTCGCTATTCTAGCGCACTCCGTCCAGATACGCAGTATTTT. Encoded protein: CSARYSSALRPDTQYF.

The gene calls are TRBV27 and TRBJ1-4; D not certain. Deletions cut 0 bases from V and 6 bases from J, with 11 bases between. The germline gives CDR1 MNHEY, CDR2 SMNVEV (reference sequence). This CDR3 is built from 15 residues. CDR3: CASSLSTGYDEKLFF. Here the CDR3 DNA reads TGTGCCAGCAGTTTATCGACGGGGTACGATGAAAAACTGTTTTTT.

This clonotype was seen many times. This chain uses TRBV20-1 with TRBJ2-7, with 8 nucleotides matching TRBD1. The CDR3 is 11 amino acids. Germline CDR1 and CDR2: DFQATT and SNEGSKA (reference sequence). Trimming took 7 bases from V and 3 from J; bases not matched to a gene: 2. CDR3 in amino acids: CSGTGGYEQYF. The CDR3 DNA reads as TGCAGTGGTACAGGGGGCTACGAGCAGTACTTC.

The V and J genes are TRBV6-5 and TRBJ2-1, with TRBD2 matching 7 bases. This CDR3 contains 18 residues. Per the germline V gene, CDR1 is MNHEY and CDR2 is SVGAGI. The V gene end was trimmed by 3 bases and the J gene end by 8 bases; junction bases not matched to a gene: 19. The CDR3 reads CASSYNLRGGRNNYEQFF. DNA of the CDR3: TGTGCCAGCAGTTATAACCTCCGGGGAGGGCGGAACAACTATGAGCAGTTCTTC.